These 15 T cell receptor beta chains share one sample of origin, sequenced in a study of T cell repertoires in cytomegalovirus infection. Their cognate antigens are unknown. MiXCR, applied by TCRdb to the reads, yields one record per CDR3 protein. Here the sample spans 450,000 to 650,000 distinct CDR3 sequences, around 40% being singletons. The starting material was cultured PBMCs, obtained from culture after CMV antigen stimulation. These TCRs come from a human donor in good health (CMV status not recorded). Some clones in this sample may be carry-over from other donors' samples.

The chain employs TRBV12-3 or TRBV12-4 and TRBJ1-5; 8 bases agree with TRBD1. CDR3 size: 15 residues. V lost 3 bases and J lost 6; bases outside the gene matches: 7. The CDR3 loop is CASSLTGAGGQPQHF. In DNA form, the CDR3 reads TGTGCCAGCAGTTTGACAGGGGCGGGGGGTCAGCCCCAGCATTTT.

This chain joins TRBV7-6 and TRBJ2-3; D remains unclear. Trimming took off 2 bases at V and 0 bases at J, with 9 bases between the two ends. The CDR3 is made up of 15 amino acids. The V gene's germline CDR1 is SGHVS and CDR2 FNYEAQ. CDR3 coding DNA: TGTGCCAGCAGCTTATTCACGGGTAGCACAGATACGCAGTATTTT. Amino acid sequence: CASSLFTGSTDTQYF.

The J gene is TRBJ1-5, the V gene TRBV15; D not certain. Germline V gene sequence: CDR1 LNHNV, CDR2 YYDKDF (reference sequence). The V and J ends lost 1 base and 7 bases respectively, with 8 bases between them. The CDR3 runs 13 residues. Here the CDR3 DNA reads TGTGCCACCAGCAGAGGTCCTTGGCAGCCCCAGCATTTT. Protein: CATSRGPWQPQHF.

The rearrangement links TRBV12-3 or TRBV12-4 to TRBJ1-5; D uncertain. This CDR3 comprises 12 residues. V was trimmed by 5 bases and J by 5 bases, leaving 7 bases between them. The CDR3 spells CASSVWDQPQHF. CDR3 DNA: TGTGCCAGCAGTGTGTGGGATCAGCCCCAGCATTTT.

This clonotype was observed once. This sequence joins TRBV6-1 and TRBJ1-5; tentatively, D is TRBD1 (6 bases). V was pared by 8 bases and J by 2 bases, with 19 bases between. There are 16 residues in the CDR3. Germline CDR1 and CDR2: MNHNS and SASEGT. The CDR3 region is CASSTGAVAGNQPQHF. CDR3 bases: TGTGCCAGCTCCACGGGGGCGGTCGCGGGCAATCAGCCCCAGCATTTT.

This chain uses TRBV29-1 with TRBJ2-1; the match to TRBD1 covers 7 bases. CDR3 size: 13 residues. Per the germline V gene, CDR1 is SQVTM and CDR2 is ANQGSEA. Trimming took 5 bases from V and 8 from J; bases not matched to a gene: 9. The CDR3 sequence is CSVRRGFVDEQFF. The CDR3 nucleotides read TGCAGCGTTCGCAGGGGGTTTGTAGATGAGCAGTTCTTC.

This clonotype turned up a few times. The chain carries TRBV20-1 and TRBJ2-7; TRBD2 matches 7 bases. This CDR3 is built from 14 residues. V gave up 5 bases and J gave up 3 bases; unmatched junction bases: 10. CDR1 DFQATT and CDR2 SNEGSKA come from the germline V gene (reference sequence). The CDR3 nucleotides are TGCAGTGCTTCCCCGTCACTAGCGCTCTACGAGCAGTACTTC. Translated, it gives CSASPSLALYEQYF.

The V and J genes are TRBV19 and TRBJ2-5; no definite D call. Germline lookup yields CDR1 LNHDA and CDR2 SQIVND (reference sequence). The V end lost 3 bases, the J end lost 0 bases, and 5 bases lay between the germline ends. The CDR3 loop spans 13 amino acids. CDR3 amino acids: CASSMVNQETQYF. In DNA form, the CDR3 reads TGTGCCAGTAGTATGGTAAACCAAGAGACCCAGTACTTC.

The chain is built from TRBV6-1 and TRBJ2-5; maybe TRBD1 (5 bases). Germline CDR1 and CDR2: MNHNS and SASEGT. The V and J ends lost 1 base and 1 base respectively, with 10 bases between them. The CDR3 sequence is 15 residues long. The CDR3 loop reads CASSEDRGFQETQYF. The CDR3 nucleotides read TGTGCCAGCAGTGAAGATAGGGGATTCCAAGAGACCCAGTACTTC.

This clonotype was observed a handful of times. V usage is TRBV7-9 and J usage is TRBJ1-1; TRBD1 is a possible D gene (5 bases). The CDR3 runs 11 residues. Germline V gives CDR1 SEHNR, CDR2 FQNEAQ (reference sequence). Trimming left V 4 bases short and J 7 bases short, with 7 bases between. The CDR3 sequence: CASSWGGEAFF. In DNA, the CDR3 is TGTGCCAGCAGCTGGGGCGGTGAAGCTTTCTTT.

This clonotype was recorded many times. The V and J genes are TRBV7-2 and TRBJ2-5, with 11 positions matching TRBD2. The trim removed 3 bases at V and 2 bases at J, leaving 8 bases unmatched. The CDR3 is 17 residues long. Germline V lookup: CDR1 SGHTA, CDR2 FQGNSA. The CDR3 is CASSFPLAGVRQETQYF. The CDR3 region has the DNA TGTGCCAGCAGCTTCCCACTAGCGGGGGTCCGGCAAGAGACCCAGTACTTC.

This clonotype was seen a handful of times. This chain joins TRBV19 and TRBJ2-2; 13 bases align to TRBD2. With V trimmed by 6 bases and J by 3 bases, 4 bases remained unmatched. The length of the CDR3 is 16 residues. Germline CDR1 reads LNHDA; CDR2 reads SQIVND (reference sequence). CDR3 amino acids: CASSAGLAGDTGELFF. CDR3 sequence (DNA): TGTGCCAGTAGCGCTGGACTAGCGGGAGACACCGGGGAGCTGTTTTTT. The full variable domain, rest sourced from reference TRBV19 and TRBJ2-2, is DGGITQSPKYLFRKEGQNVTLSCEQNLNHDAMYWYRQDPGQGLRLIYYSQIVNDFQKGDIAEGYSVSREKKESFPLTVTSAQKNPTAFYLCASSAGLAGDTGELFFGEGSRLTVL.

This clonotype has just a few counts. This rearrangement joins TRBV6-1 to TRBJ1-2; 7 nucleotides align to TRBD1. Germline V gene data show CDR1 as MNHNS and CDR2 as SASEGT. This CDR3 is 14 amino acids long. V shed 5 bases and J 4 bases; nucleotides not matched to a gene: 7. The CDR3 sequence: CASSKGQTVYGYTF. The DNA of the CDR3 is TGTGCCAGCAGTAAGGGACAGACTGTCTATGGCTACACCTTC.

In this sample, this clonotype turned up a few times. The rearrangement uses TRBV2 and TRBJ2-2; D is perhaps TRBD2 (6 bases). Trimming removed 6 bases at V and 3 bases at J, with 14 bases between. Germline assignment: CDR1 SNHLY and CDR2 FYNNEI. The CDR3 has 15 amino acids. The CDR3 is CASRSGSGYTGELFF. The CDR3 DNA reads as TGTGCCAGCAGATCCGGGAGTGGTTACACCGGGGAGCTGTTTTTT.

The chain carries TRBV4-2 and TRBJ2-3; D is tentatively TRBD1 or TRBD2 (6 bases each). The germline V gene encodes CDR1 LGHNA and CDR2 YNFKEQ. The length of the CDR3 is 15 residues. The germline V and J ends were trimmed by 1 base and 4 bases, with 12 bases remaining between them. CDR3 amino acids: CASSQGGRGPDTQYF. The CDR3 DNA reads as TGTGCCAGCAGCCAAGGGGGGCGGGGCCCAGATACGCAGTATTTT.